The rows below give T cell receptor beta chains drawn from one sample of a study of shared clonotypes between healthy human individuals. Profiling relied on immunoSEQ multiplex PCR, and the TCRdb table lists in-frame clones only, not all of them. The table has 2 million to 2.5 million clones, roughly 90% seen once. The sample taken for sequencing was naive CD4+ T cells from PBMCs. These receptors were collected from a man between 18 and 35 years old in good health. Some clones in this sample may be carry-over from other donors' samples. The CDR3 runs from the conserved cysteine through the conserved F or W. A D gene is named only where the DNA matches it firmly.

V: TRBV30
D: NA
J: TRBJ1-6
CDR3: CAWSGQGYSPLHF

V: TRBV27
D: NA
J: TRBJ1-2
CDR3: CASSANRAYGYTF

V: TRBV29-1
D: TRBD1
J: TRBJ2-3
CDR3: CSVEGTGESADTQYF

V: TRBV7-9
D: NA
J: TRBJ2-3
CDR3: CASSLDGSSSDTQYF

V: TRBV11-3
D: TRBD2
J: TRBJ2-3
CDR3: CASSWRSSGMETDTQYF

V: TRBV18
D: NA
J: TRBJ1-2
CDR3: CASSPPGFDDARYGYTF

V: TRBV19
D: NA
J: TRBJ1-1
CDR3: CASSIRGLGMNTEAFF

V: TRBV27
D: NA
J: TRBJ2-2
CDR3: CASSIITGELFF

V: TRBV5-1
D: NA
J: TRBJ2-5
CDR3: CASSLRTGSETQYF

V: TRBV28
D: NA
J: TRBJ1-1
CDR3: CASPFEILPSTEAFF

V: TRBV29-1
D: NA
J: TRBJ2-7
CDR3: CSVEPLRPNEQYF

V: TRBV28
D: NA
J: TRBJ1-5
CDR3: CASSLGGGNQPQHF

V: TRBV5-6
D: NA
J: TRBJ2-7
CDR3: CASSYSPERQAYEQYF

V: TRBV6-1
D: NA
J: TRBJ1-2
CDR3: CASSDPLRSYGYTF

V: TRBV5-1
D: NA
J: TRBJ1-1
CDR3: CASSLGYMNTEAFF

V: TRBV28
D: NA
J: TRBJ2-3
CDR3: CASSFVGTDTQYF

V: TRBV12-5
D: NA
J: TRBJ2-3
CDR3: CASGFGPGGTQYF

V: TRBV4-3
D: NA
J: TRBJ1-1
CDR3: CASSQVDGNTEAFF

V: TRBV9
D: NA
J: TRBJ2-1
CDR3: CASSARPDSYNEQFF

V: TRBV6-5
D: NA
J: TRBJ2-7
CDR3: CASSPWRGYEQYF

V: TRBV27
D: TRBD2
J: TRBJ2-7
CDR3: CASSLLPGTSALEQYF

V: TRBV7-3
D: NA
J: TRBJ2-5
CDR3: CASSLMAGGASQETQYF

V: TRBV5-6
D: TRBD1
J: TRBJ2-2
CDR3: CASSLDPGTGGSGELFF

V: TRBV7-3
D: NA
J: TRBJ2-7
CDR3: CASSLTRVYEQYF

V: TRBV15
D: TRBD1
J: TRBJ2-7
CDR3: CATSSGRDSSYEQYF

V: TRBV4-2
D: TRBD1
J: TRBJ1-2
CDR3: CASRRQGGNYGYTF

V: TRBV5-1
D: NA
J: TRBJ2-3
CDR3: CASSRTYPQITDTQYF

V: TRBV28
D: NA
J: TRBJ2-7
CDR3: CASSFLRVPAYEQYF

V: TRBV6-6
D: NA
J: TRBJ1-5
CDR3: CASSSGRRTQHF

V: TRBV7-3
D: NA
J: TRBJ2-3
CDR3: CASSSGTLLTDTQYF

V: TRBV10-1
D: NA
J: TRBJ2-7
CDR3: CASSEGGGARINEQYF

V: TRBV7-2
D: TRBD2
J: TRBJ2-5
CDR3: CASGNPQAGGETQYF

V: TRBV5-1
D: TRBD1
J: TRBJ2-7
CDR3: CASSFGTGGYEQYF

V: TRBV9
D: TRBD2
J: TRBJ2-2
CDR3: CASSPSIGLAGTGELFF

V: TRBV19
D: NA
J: TRBJ2-7
CDR3: CASSGTGLYEQYF